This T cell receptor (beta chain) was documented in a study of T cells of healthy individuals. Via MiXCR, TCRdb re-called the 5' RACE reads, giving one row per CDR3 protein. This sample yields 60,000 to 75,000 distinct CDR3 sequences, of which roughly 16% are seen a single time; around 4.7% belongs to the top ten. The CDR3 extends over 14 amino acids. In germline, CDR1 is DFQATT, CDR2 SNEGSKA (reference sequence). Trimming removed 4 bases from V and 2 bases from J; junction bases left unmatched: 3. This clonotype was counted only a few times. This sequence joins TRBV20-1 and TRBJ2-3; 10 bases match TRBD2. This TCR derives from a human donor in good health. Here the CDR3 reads CSAIAGGPTDTQYF. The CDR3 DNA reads TGCAGTGCTATAGCGGGAGGACCCACAGATACGCAGTATTTT.